Listed here are 2 T cell receptor beta chains from one sample, sequenced in a study of T cells after yellow fever vaccination. From the 5' RACE reads, TCRdb called clonotypes with MiXCR, one entry per CDR3 protein. The sample holds around 70,000 distinct CDR3 sequences, roughly 6.9% seen once. The specimen comprised CD8+ T cells sorted from PBMCs, sampled roughly 5 days after the first yellow fever vaccination. The receptors derive from a man aged 18-30 years who received the YFV17D yellow fever vaccine.

This clonotype was counted at least ten times. The chain is built from TRBV28 and TRBJ2-3; no definite D call. The CDR3 is made up of 18 amino acids. V was shortened by 2 bases and J by 2 bases, with 20 bases between the two germline ends. CDR1 and CDR2 from the germline V gene are MDHEN and SYDVKM. The CDR3 protein is CASSLNLKSADHTDTQYF. The CDR3 DNA follows: TGTGCCAGCAGTTTAAACCTAAAGAGCGCAGATCACACAGATACGCAGTATTTT.

The table lists this clonotype with many counts. This chain joins TRBV5-1 and TRBJ1-1; D is unclear. This CDR3 has 12 residues. Trimming cost V 0 bases and J 4 bases, with 4 bases left between them. Germline CDR1 SGHRS, CDR2 YFSETQ. Here the CDR3 DNA reads TGCGCCAGCAGCTTGGAGGGCACTGAAGCTTTCTTT. Residues: CASSLEGTEAFF.